Following are 20 T cell receptor beta chains from one sample sequenced in a study of patients and donors after allogeneic stem cell transplantation. TCRdb ran MiXCR on the RT-PCR reads and lists one entry per CDR3 protein. There are almost 90,000 distinct CDR3 sequences in the sample; less than 5% occur only once, and 2.6% lies in the top ten. The sample consisted of blood, either unsorted or a sorted T cell fraction (not recorded which). All receptors derive from a human donor who was either an allogeneic HSCT recipient or a stem cell or donor lymphocyte infusion donor (not recorded which). It is not recorded whose cells these are; they may come from a transplant donor.

There are many counts of this clonotype. The CDR3 DNA sequence: TGTGCCGGCAAATTCCGGGACAACCAAGGGGGGGAGCTGTTTTTT. It is translated as CAGKFRDNQGGELFF. The chain joins TRBV30 to TRBJ2-2, with a possible D match to TRBD1 (6 bases). With 8 bases removed from V and 8 bases from J, the gap between germline ends came to 24 bases. Germline CDR1 is GTSNPN and CDR2 is SVGIG (reference sequence). This CDR3 region has 15 residues.

This clonotype has at least ten counts. The V gene is TRBV7-8, the J gene TRBJ1-2; D ambiguous. The ends were cut back, 4 bases at V and 5 bases at J, with 11 bases in the middle. CDR3 length: 13 residues. In germline, CDR1 is SGHVS, CDR2 FQNEAQ. This CDR3 reads CASSSDRGYGYTF. As DNA, the CDR3 is TGTGCCAGCAGCTCAGACCGGGGTTATGGCTACACCTTC.

This clonotype came up many times. The gene calls are TRBV3-1 and TRBJ1-2; TRBD1 matches at 7 bases. V gave up 7 bases and J gave up 6 bases; unmatched junction bases: 11. There are 14 residues in the CDR3. From germline, CDR1 is LGHDT and CDR2 YNNKEL (reference sequence). The CDR3 DNA sequence: TGTGCCAGCAACAGGGGAGGGTTAAACCATGGCTACACCTTC. Protein sequence: CASNRGGLNHGYTF. Supplemented by reference TRBV3-1 and TRBJ1-2, the full variable domain reads DTAVSQTPKYLVTQMGNDKSIKCEQNLGHDTMYWYKQDSKKFLKIMFSYNNKELIINETVPNRFSPKSPDKAHLNLHINSLELGDSAVYFCASNRGGLNHGYTFGSGTRLTVV.

This clonotype has a handful of counts. This sequence joins TRBV3-1 and TRBJ2-3; TRBD2 might be the D (5 bases). Deletions cut 3 bases from V and 2 bases from J, with 15 bases between. Germline V gives CDR1 LGHDT, CDR2 YNNKEL (reference sequence). The CDR3 totals 16 residues. The CDR3 loop is CASSQYTSHTTDTQYF. The CDR3 nucleotides are TGTGCCAGCAGCCAGTACACTAGTCATACCACAGATACGCAGTATTTT.

This clonotype was observed many times. This rearrangement joins TRBV12-3 or TRBV12-4 to TRBJ2-1, with D possibly matching TRBD1 (6 bases). The V gene lost 4 bases and the J gene lost 4 bases, with 14 bases spanning the gap. There are 15 residues in the CDR3. The DNA for the CDR3 is TGTGCCAGCAGTTCACAGGGTAGCCCATACAATGAGCAGTTCTTC. Protein product: CASSSQGSPYNEQFF.

V is TRBV19 and J is TRBJ1-2; a possible D gene is TRBD1 (5 bases). V was cut by 5 bases and J by 8 bases, with 18 bases left in between. Germline CDR1 and CDR2: LNHDA and SQIVND (reference sequence). The CDR3 consists of 14 residues. This chain's CDR3 is CASSRTQAAGGYTF. CDR3 DNA: TGTGCCAGTAGTCGCACACAGGCTGCGGGAGGCTACACCTTC.

This clonotype was observed many times. The chain is built from TRBV20-1 and TRBJ2-1, with D perhaps TRBD1 or TRBD2 (5 bases each). The CDR3 is 14 amino acids. CDR1 is DFQATT and CDR2 is SNEGSKA in the germline V gene (reference sequence). Trimming took 3 bases from V and 5 from J, leaving 14 bases between them. In nucleotides, the CDR3 is TGCAGTGCTAGGGGGGACCTGAGACACAATGAGCAGTTCTTC. Residues: CSARGDLRHNEQFF.

As regards this clonotype: It may be a read error: a sequence one base away is much more abundant. This chain joins TRBV7-9 and TRBJ2-3; 7 bases are shared with TRBD2. Unmatched junction bases numbered 13, after V lost 11 bases and J lost 2 bases. The V gene's germline CDR1 is SEHNR and CDR2 FQNEAQ (reference sequence). This CDR3 spans 15 amino acids. The CDR3 nucleotides are TGTGCCGGCATCCCGGGCCTAGCGGACACAGATACGCAGTATTTT. This sequence encodes CAGIPGLADTDTQYF.

This clonotype was observed at least ten times. The CDR3 loop reads CSASKDPTEAFF. The CDR3 DNA reads as TGCAGTGCTAGTAAGGACCCCACTGAAGCTTTCTTT. The chain uses TRBV20-1 and TRBJ1-1; D call uncertain. Germline V CDR1 and CDR2: DFQATT, SNEGSKA (reference sequence). The CDR3 has 12 residues. V lost 3 bases to trimming and J lost 4 bases, with 9 bases between them.

The chain couples TRBV2 to TRBJ1-2, with TRBD1 matching 8 bases. The CDR3 covers 16 residues. V shed 6 bases, J shed 8 bases, and the junction held 17 bases outside the gene matches. Germline V CDR1 and CDR2: SNHLY, FYNNEI. The CDR3 bases are TGTGCCAGCAGCCCCCGGATAGGACAGGGTCGGGTGGGCTACACCTTC. Residues: CASSPRIGQGRVGYTF. Based on the CDR3 plus reference TRBV2 and TRBJ1-2, the full variable domain is EPEVTQTPSHQVTQMGQEVILRCVPISNHLYFYWYRQILGQKVEFLVSFYNNEISEKSEIFDDQFSVERPDGSNFTLKIRSTKLEDSAMYFCASSPRIGQGRVGYTFGSGTRLTVV.

In this sample, this clonotype turned up many times. V usage is TRBV20-1 and J usage is TRBJ2-7; TRBD1 or TRBD2 may be the D gene (5 bases each). Between the trimmed V and J ends, which lost 3 bases and 8 bases, there was a span of 17 bases. Germline assignment: CDR1 DFQATT and CDR2 SNEGSKA (reference sequence). This CDR3 is built from 13 residues. As DNA, the CDR3 is TGCAGTGCTAGTGGGGACCAACATTCGAAGCAGTACTTC. This sequence encodes CSASGDQHSKQYF.

The chain couples TRBV7-6 to TRBJ2-7, with 7 bases aligning to TRBD1. This CDR3 has 14 amino acids. With 4 bases clipped from V and 6 bases from J, the junction kept 9 bases outside the gene matches. Germline V lookup: CDR1 SGHVS, CDR2 FNYEAQ. The CDR3: CASSSSPTGTEQYF. The CDR3 region has the DNA TGTGCCAGCAGCTCGAGTCCGACAGGGACCGAGCAGTACTTC.

This rearrangement joins TRBV4-1 to TRBJ2-6; D gene ambiguous. V lost 2 bases and J 0 bases, leaving 11 bases between the germline ends. Germline V lookup: CDR1 MGHRA, CDR2 YSYEKL. This CDR3 contains 17 residues. The CDR3 loop reads CASSQPGRHSGANVLTF. The CDR3 nucleotides are TGCGCCAGCAGCCAACCCGGACGCCACTCTGGGGCCAACGTCCTGACTTTC.

This chain links TRBV25-1 with TRBJ1-1; D not resolved. Germline CDR1 is MGHDK and CDR2 is SYGVNS. Between the trimmed V and J ends, which lost 4 bases and 8 bases, there was a span of 23 bases. The CDR3 has 16 residues. CDR3 nucleotide sequence: TGTGCCAGCAGTGGAACCGTCAGGACCAAGCAGCAGGAAGCTTTCTTT. Translated: CASSGTVRTKQQEAFF.

At least ten counts were recorded for this clonotype. This chain uses TRBV6-1 with TRBJ2-5; possible D gene TRBD2, 6 bases. V lost 6 bases and J lost 5, with 7 bases in between. The CDR3 contains 11 residues. The V gene's germline CDR1 is MNHNS and CDR2 SASEGT. CDR3 sequence (DNA): TGTGCCAGCAGGGAGGGGGAGACCCAGTACTTC. It is translated as CASREGETQYF.

There are many counts of this clonotype. This rearrangement joins TRBV7-9 to TRBJ1-2; D remains unclear. This CDR3 is built from 13 residues. The germline V and J ends were trimmed by 4 bases and 13 bases, with 19 bases remaining between them. Germline CDR1 SEHNR, CDR2 FQNEAQ (reference sequence). CDR3 in amino acids: CASSSPGQSPPTF. The CDR3 DNA reads TGTGCCAGCAGCTCCCCGGGCCAGAGTCCCCCCACCTTC. Together with reference TRBV7-9 and TRBJ1-2, the CDR3 gives the full variable domain: DTGVSQNPRHKITKRGQNVTFRCDPISEHNRLYWYRQTLGQGPEFLTYFQNEAQLEKSRLLSDRFSAERPKGSFSTLEIQRTEQGDSAMYLCASSSPGQSPPTFGSGTRLTVV.

This clonotype came up many times. This chain uses TRBV12-3 or TRBV12-4 with TRBJ1-2; D unresolved. V was trimmed by 6 bases and J by 5 bases, leaving 16 bases between them. The CDR3 is made up of 14 amino acids. The CDR3 protein is CASSPTAVPYGYTF. The CDR3 nucleotides are TGTGCCAGCAGCCCGACGGCAGTACCTTATGGCTACACCTTC.

This clonotype was detected many times. J is TRBJ2-7 and V is TRBV20-1; 7 bases match TRBD2. There are 15 residues in the CDR3. Germline CDR1 and CDR2: DFQATT and SNEGSKA (reference sequence). V lost 5 bases to trimming and J lost 2 bases; unmatched junction nucleotides: 12. The CDR3 DNA reads TGCAGTGCTGGGAGGTTGGGGGAGGGAACCTACGAGCAGTACTTC. Its translation is CSAGRLGEGTYEQYF.

This clonotype was observed at least ten times. The chain carries TRBV20-1 and TRBJ2-3; 8 bases fit TRBD2. From germline, CDR1 is DFQATT and CDR2 SNEGSKA (reference sequence). V trimming: 8 bases; J trimming: 6 bases; junction bases outside the gene matches: 10. The CDR3 loop spans 13 amino acids. The CDR3 sequence: CSSLAVGADTQYF. The CDR3 region has the DNA TGCAGTTCACTAGCGGTAGGGGCGGATACGCAGTATTTT.

Ten or more counts support this clonotype. The J gene is TRBJ1-5, the V gene TRBV6-5; D gene uncertain. CDR1 and CDR2 (germline): MNHEY, SVGAGI. This CDR3 spans 14 amino acids. Trimming removed 2 bases at V and 4 bases at J, with 9 bases between. CDR3 sequence: CASSYTGVNQPQHF. The CDR3 DNA is TGTGCCAGCAGTTACACCGGGGTGAATCAGCCCCAGCATTTT.